This T cell receptor beta chain is drawn from a study of glioma-infiltrating T cells after dendritic cell vaccination (dated by TCRdb to 2016 to 2017). Turning to the overall study: The cohort included some 15 glioblastoma patients drawn from Phase I and II dendritic cell vaccination trials, of whom 9 were newly diagnosed and 6 had recurrent disease. Autologous tumor lysate-pulsed dendritic cell vaccination was administered to the patients between about 2003 and 2012. To make the vaccine, monocyte-derived dendritic cells were cultured for under eight days with IL-4 and GM-CSF and then pulsed overnight with autologous tumor lysate. Each patient was given three intradermal dendritic cell vaccine injections, spaced two weeks apart, in the arm below the axilla. In glioblastoma patients vaccinated with dendritic cells, deep sequencing of TCR beta CDR3 regions served to measure the amount of tumor-infiltrating lymphocytes and to compare repertoires between tumor and blood. Survival after dendritic cell vaccination was correlated with TCR sequencing metrics such as TIL content and the overlap between tumor and blood repertoires. What the authors observed across the whole study: The cohort was small and heterogeneous, few patients had complete blood and tumor sets, and even fewer had initial-recurrent tumor pairs. No direct relationship between TCR clonality and survival was found, suggesting a diverse polyclonal response may matter. After dendritic cell vaccination, a higher estimated pretreatment TIL content predicted longer time to progression and longer overall survival. The response model built on TCR overlap across three groups was characterized as speculative, with prospective validation still needed.

The time point label of this sample denotes: after dendritic cell vaccination, including at tumor progression/relapse. Patients were selected for having adequate residual fresh-frozen tumor tissue and more than two years of available survival data. None of the glioblastoma patients carried an isocitrate dehydrogenase mutation, although molecular status otherwise varied. PBMC collection took place before vaccination, two weeks after the third vaccination, and at tumor progression if progression occurred. The Qiagen DNeasy Blood extraction Kit was used to extract genomic DNA. The CDR3, from cysteine to phenylalanine, totals 14 residues. Just the 42-base CDR3 DNA is kept, in frame starting at base 1. Sequences SNHLY (CDR1) and FYNNEI (CDR2) are obtained from the germline V gene. The germline ends are 9 bases apart after V is trimmed by 6 bases and J by 0 bases. As for this clone: It lacks a known antigen. It has no much larger one-base neighbor in the sample; base qualities were not kept.

Using the immunoSEQ assay, TCRB CDR3 regions were amplified from 2 micrograms of genomic DNA, or from all available DNA when less than that was on hand. The multiplex PCR employed 60 forward primers targeting TCR V beta segments and 13 reverse primers targeting J beta segments. To estimate the number of reads per starting template, synthetic control templates were added to each sample at limiting dilution. Sequencing produced 87 bp reads on the Illumina HiSeq System. As for the authors' bioinformatics: To remove PCR and sequencing errors, closely related sequences were merged with a nearest neighbor algorithm. TCR overlap was measured as the percentage of unique tumor TCR beta sequences also present in the same patient's peripheral blood. Entries here come from immuneACCESS through TCRdb and include only in-frame sequences with V and J called. Some clones fail to appear in such tables; in the studies checked, an unresolved V gene covers under half of the shortfall, and the cause of the remainder is unknown. The V and J calls and clone size were taken over from that table, and D and trimming were inferred from the DNA. The sample contains about 76,000 clones, roughly 91% of them found a single time. Approximately 2.1% of the sample comes from the top ten.

Sequences were derived from blood, sampled after dendritic cell vaccination. The sequence is built from TRBV2 and TRBJ2-4, with a tentative D gene TRBD2 over 5 matching bases. The sequence was collected from a human donor with glioblastoma. The CDR3 region reads CASRSEEAKNIQYF. The nucleotide sequence reads as follows: TGTGCCAGCAGGTCGGAGGAAGCCAAAAACATTCAGTACTTC.